A single sample gave rise to the 31 T cell receptor beta chains below, sequenced in a study of stem cell transplantation in POMP-related autoinflammatory disease. Profiled with immunoSEQ multiplex PCR; TCRdb holds only in-frame clones, not every one. The table includes over 60,000 clones, approximately 91% detected once. The sequences come from CD4+ T cells from PBMCs, collected after stem cell transplantation. The receptors were sampled from a human patient with POMP-related autoinflammation and immune dysregulation (PRAID). Some of these T cells may belong to the graft donor.

The chain uses TRBV24-1 and TRBJ2-4; 9 bases align to TRBD1. The germline V gene encodes CDR1 KGHDR and CDR2 SFDVKD. The CDR3 runs 14 residues. V lost 4 bases to trimming and J lost 9 bases; unmatched junction nucleotides: 6. CDR3 protein: CATSDVQGAGIQYF. CDR3 sequence (DNA): TGTGCCACCAGTGACGTACAGGGGGCCGGCATTCAGTACTTC.

J is TRBJ2-7 and V is TRBV11-2, with a tentative D call TRBD2 (6 bases). CDR1 is SGHAT and CDR2 is FQNNGV in the germline V gene. This CDR3 comprises 15 residues. V shed 0 bases and J shed 1 base, with 10 bases lying between them. CDR3 protein: CASSLERGWSYEQYF. The CDR3 region has the DNA TGTGCCAGCAGCTTAGAGCGGGGCTGGTCCTACGAGCAGTACTTC.

This chain connects TRBV30 to TRBJ2-3; D unresolved. CDR1 is GTSNPN, CDR2 SVGIG, per germline (reference sequence). The CDR3 is 12 amino acids. Trimming removed 2 bases from V and 2 bases from J, with 5 bases in between. CDR3 residues: CAWSRVTDTQYF. CDR3 DNA: TGTGCCTGGAGTAGAGTCACAGATACGCAGTATTTT. Drawing the rest from reference TRBV30 and TRBJ2-3, the complete variable domain is SQTIHQWPATLVQPVGSPLSLECTVEGTSNPNLYWYRQAAGRGLQLLFYSVGIGQISSEVPQNLSASRPQDRQFILSSKKLLLSDSGFYLCAWSRVTDTQYFGPGTRLTVL.

This chain links TRBV9 with TRBJ1-5; 8 bases are shared with TRBD1. Losses at the gene ends were 4 bases for V and 2 bases for J; bases not matched to a gene: 8. Germline CDR1 SGDLS, CDR2 YYNGEE. The length of the CDR3 is 16 residues. The CDR3 DNA is TGTGCCAGCAGCCCGACAGGGGCCGGGGGCAATCAGCCCCAGCATTTT. Amino acid sequence: CASSPTGAGGNQPQHF. The full variable domain, rest sourced from reference TRBV9 and TRBJ1-5, is DSGVTQTPKHLITATGQRVTLRCSPRSGDLSVYWYQQSLDQGLQFLIQYYNGEERAKGNILERFSAQQFPDLHSELNLSSLELGDSALYFCASSPTGAGGNQPQHFGDGTRLSIL.

The chain links TRBV2 to TRBJ2-5; D assignment may be TRBD1 or TRBD2 (5 bases each). The V end lost 4 bases, the J end lost 2 bases, and 14 bases lay between the germline ends. The V gene's germline CDR1 is SNHLY and CDR2 FYNNEI. The CDR3 has 15 residues. The CDR3 region has the DNA TGTGCCAGCAGTGGTTGGCAGGGACCGCAAGAGACCCAGTACTTC. It is translated as CASSGWQGPQETQYF.

The V gene is TRBV21-1, the J gene TRBJ2-5. TRBV21-1 is recorded as a pseudogene. This CDR3 spans 14 amino acids. CDR3 in amino acids: CASSKVPLWETQYF. The CDR3 coding sequence is TGTGCCAGCAGCAAAGTTCCCCTTTGGGAGACCCAGTACTTC.

The rearrangement links TRBV3-1 (or the pseudogene TRBV3-2) to TRBJ1-1, with D unclear. Looked up from germline, CDR1 is LGHDT and CDR2 is YNNKEL (reference sequence). The CDR3 totals 16 residues. Trimming took 1 base from V and 0 from J, leaving 12 bases between them. CDR3 nucleotide sequence: TGTGCCAGCAGCCAAGGTCAGTTACCAATGAACACTGAAGCTTTCTTT. It specifies CASSQGQLPMNTEAFF.

This chain joins TRBV5-1 and TRBJ1-5; unclear D gene. Germline lookup yields CDR1 SGHRS and CDR2 YFSETQ. The V gene lost 0 bases and the J gene lost 2 bases, with 3 bases spanning the gap. There are 13 residues in the CDR3. In DNA form, the CDR3 reads TGCGCCAGCAGCTTGGTGGGCAATCAGCCCCAGCATTTT. It specifies CASSLVGNQPQHF.

V is TRBV6-1 and J is TRBJ2-3; 7 positions agree with TRBD2. Germline loops: CDR1 MNHNS, CDR2 SASEGT. V lost 2 bases and J lost 8; bases outside the gene matches: 10. CDR3 size: 15 residues. The CDR3: CASSELGGGSGTQYF. DNA of the CDR3: TGTGCCAGCAGTGAACTGGGCGGGGGTAGTGGTACGCAGTATTTT.

The V call is TRBV19, the J call TRBJ2-2; TRBD1 or TRBD2 may be the D gene (6 bases each). The CDR3 length is 17 residues. Trimming stripped 7 bases from V and 3 bases from J, with 21 bases between. Germline values: CDR1 LNHDA, CDR2 SQIVND (reference sequence). Here the CDR3 reads CASTLDWGATDTGELFF. CDR3 sequence (DNA): TGTGCCAGTACCCTAGACTGGGGGGCGACGGACACCGGGGAGCTGTTTTTT.

This rearrangement joins TRBV20-1 to TRBJ2-3; 8 bases fit TRBD2. Losses at the gene ends were 3 bases for V and 5 bases for J; bases not matched to a gene: 7. The CDR3 has 14 residues. In germline, CDR1 is DFQATT, CDR2 SNEGSKA (reference sequence). As DNA, the CDR3 is TGCAGTGCTAGTGACGGGAGGGCTGTAGATACGCAGTATTTT. Translation gives CSASDGRAVDTQYF.

As for this clone: Other DNA sequences in the same sample also yield this CDR3. This sequence joins TRBV18 and TRBJ1-1; no reliable D call. Trimming shortened V by 5 bases and J by 1 base, and 8 bases separated the two germline ends. CDR1 is KGHSH and CDR2 is LQKENI in the germline V gene. This CDR3 region has 13 residues. In nucleotides, the CDR3 is TGTGCCAGCTCAACGGCGGGGAACACTGAAGCTTTCTTT. It translates to CASSTAGNTEAFF.

This rearrangement joins TRBV20-1 to TRBJ2-3; 9 bases are a match to TRBD2. After removal of 3 bases from V and 1 base from J, the junction contained 5 bases not matched to a gene. The germline gives CDR1 DFQATT, CDR2 SNEGSKA (reference sequence). This CDR3 spans 15 amino acids. CDR3 DNA sequence: TGCAGTGCTAGTTGGGCGGGGGGGCGCACAGATACGCAGTATTTT. Its protein product is CSASWAGGRTDTQYF.

About this clone itself: This sample also contains other DNA sequences that code for the same CDR3. V usage is TRBV5-1 and J usage is TRBJ2-2; D unclear. Trimming shortened V by 5 bases and J by 1 base, and 6 bases separated the two germline ends. The CDR3 totals 13 residues. Germline assignment: CDR1 SGHRS and CDR2 YFSETQ. CDR3 nucleotides: TGCGCCAGCAGTTCAGGGAACACCGGGGAGCTGTTTTTT. Its translation is CASSSGNTGELFF.

CDR3 coding DNA: TGTGCCAGCAGCAAAGTACAAACAGGGGTGACCAATCAGCCCCAGCATTTT. Translation: CASSKVQTGVTNQPQHF. The chain couples TRBV21-1 to TRBJ1-5; no DNA check was done on the table's D call, TRBD1. TRBV21-1 counts as a pseudogene. This CDR3 contains 17 residues.

The rearrangement uses TRBV7-6 and TRBJ2-7, with 8 bases lining up with TRBD2. This CDR3 has 15 amino acids. CDR1 and CDR2 from the germline V gene are SGHVS and FNYEAQ. After removal of 4 bases from V and 2 bases from J, the junction contained 7 bases not matched to a gene. CDR3 loop: CASSSSSGLPYEQYF. The CDR3, as DNA: TGTGCCAGCAGCTCATCTAGCGGGCTCCCCTACGAGCAGTACTTC.

The chain uses TRBV7-2 and TRBJ2-1; D uncertain. The V end lost 2 bases, the J end lost 0 bases, and 14 bases lay between the germline ends. Germline CDR1 and CDR2: SGHTA and FQGNSA. There are 17 residues in the CDR3. This chain's CDR3 is CASSLSSGRSSYNEQFF. The CDR3 region has the DNA TGTGCCAGCAGCTTAAGCTCTGGACGCAGCTCCTACAATGAGCAGTTCTTC.

V is TRBV24-1 and J is TRBJ1-2; D unclear. CDR1 is KGHDR and CDR2 is SFDVKD in the germline V gene. V was cut by 4 bases and J by 5 bases, with 13 bases left in between. CDR3 length: 14 residues. DNA of the CDR3: TGTGCCACCAGTGACAGCCTCTCCTCATATGGCTACACCTTC. Protein sequence: CATSDSLSSYGYTF.

The chain recombines TRBV28 with TRBJ2-3, with 8 bases fitting TRBD1. Looked up from germline, CDR1 is MDHEN and CDR2 is SYDVKM. The ends lost 2 bases at V and 0 bases at J; junction bases unmatched: 10. This CDR3 is 18 amino acids long. CDR3 residues: CASSLVQGARPSTDTQYF. CDR3 sequence (DNA): TGTGCCAGCAGTTTAGTTCAGGGGGCACGCCCTAGCACAGATACGCAGTATTTT.

The V gene is TRBV3-1 (or the pseudogene TRBV3-2), the J gene TRBJ1-6; 7 bases line up with TRBD1. V lost 0 bases, J lost 3 bases, and 2 bases stayed unmatched. CDR1 and CDR2 (germline): LGHDT, YNNKEL (reference sequence). This CDR3 is built from 16 residues. CDR3 in amino acids: CASSQDRDSYNSPLHF. CDR3 DNA sequence: TGTGCCAGCAGCCAAGATAGGGACAGCTATAATTCACCCCTCCACTTT.

This clone was seen a handful of times. The rearrangement uses TRBV6-1 and TRBJ1-2; D not certain. The CDR3 totals 13 residues. The V end was cut by 2 bases, the J end by 2 bases, with 6 bases between. Germline V CDR1 and CDR2: MNHNS, SASEGT. Here the CDR3 reads CASSESRNYGYTF. DNA of the CDR3: TGTGCCAGCAGTGAATCACGGAACTATGGCTACACCTTC.

The sample holds one count of this clone. The chain links TRBV7-9 to TRBJ2-3; the match to TRBD1 covers 9 bases. This CDR3 is 15 amino acids long. Germline lookup yields CDR1 SEHNR and CDR2 FQNEAQ (reference sequence). Trimming at V came to 4 bases and at J to 1 base, leaving 3 bases not matched to a gene. CDR3 DNA: TGTGCCAGCAGCTACAGGGGGCAACGCACAGATACGCAGTATTTT. Residues: CASSYRGQRTDTQYF.

The V gene is TRBV2, the J gene TRBJ1-5; 9 bases are shared with TRBD1. Germline lookup yields CDR1 SNHLY and CDR2 FYNNEI. CDR3 length: 13 amino acids. Trimming removed 6 bases from V and 10 bases from J; junction bases left unmatched: 7. The chain's CDR3 is CASSRDRVEPQHF. The CDR3, as DNA: TGTGCCAGCAGCCGGGACAGGGTGGAACCCCAGCATTTT.

This chain uses TRBV4-1 with TRBJ2-4; D not resolved. The CDR3 runs 13 residues. Germline CDR1 reads MGHRA; CDR2 reads YSYEKL. V dropped 0 bases and J dropped 15 bases, with 15 bases sitting between them. The CDR3 region is CASSQDLPTRRYF. The DNA for the CDR3 is TGCGCCAGCAGCCAAGATCTACCCACCAGGCGGTACTTC.

The rearrangement joins TRBV3-1 (or the pseudogene TRBV3-2) to TRBJ1-1; a weak D match, TRBD1 (5 bases). Trimming stripped 6 bases from V and 9 bases from J, with 17 bases between. The CDR3 consists of 13 residues. Looked up from germline, CDR1 is LGHDT and CDR2 is YNNKEL (reference sequence). The CDR3 sequence is CASSPGREVKAFF. DNA of the CDR3: TGTGCCAGCAGTCCAGGGCGCGAGGTAAAAGCTTTCTTT.

The rearrangement joins TRBV11-2 to TRBJ1-5; D is ambiguous. Germline lookup yields CDR1 SGHAT and CDR2 FQNNGV. The CDR3 totals 13 residues. Trimming removed 5 bases from V and 5 bases from J, with 10 bases in between. The CDR3 nucleotides read TGTGCCAGCAGCACCGGTCCTCATCAGCCCCAGCATTTT. As protein: CASSTGPHQPQHF.

The chain couples TRBV10-3 to TRBJ1-2; D possibly corresponds to TRBD1 (6 bases). V lost 3 bases and J 6 bases, leaving 23 bases between the germline ends. Germline lookup yields CDR1 ENHRY and CDR2 SYGVKD. The CDR3 is made up of 17 amino acids. Here the CDR3 DNA reads TGTGCCATCAGTGATCATCCGGGGGCGCGGGCACCTAATGGCTACACCTTC. It encodes CAISDHPGARAPNGYTF.

J is TRBJ1-4 and V is TRBV7-9, with TRBD1 matching over 7 bases. CDR3 size: 15 residues. The germline gives CDR1 SEHNR, CDR2 FQNEAQ (reference sequence). With 1 base clipped from V and 4 bases from J, the junction kept 3 bases outside the gene matches. The CDR3 loop reads CASSLGDSRNEKLFF. The DNA for the CDR3 is TGTGCCAGCAGCTTAGGGGACAGCCGTAATGAAAAACTGTTTTTT.

This clone showed up just once. V is TRBV19 and J is TRBJ1-2; TRBD1 might be the D (6 bases). The CDR3 loop spans 15 amino acids. The germline V gene has CDR1 LNHDA and CDR2 SQIVND (reference sequence). The germline V and J ends were trimmed by 4 bases and 4 bases, with 16 bases remaining between them. The CDR3 DNA sequence: TGTGCCAGTAGTACCGCAGGACAGCTCACCTATGGCTACACCTTC. Translation: CASSTAGQLTYGYTF.

J is TRBJ1-1 and V is TRBV5-1, with a possible D match to TRBD1 (6 bases). V lost 3 bases and J 3 bases, leaving 9 bases between the germline ends. Germline assignment: CDR1 SGHRS and CDR2 YFSETQ. This CDR3 region has 13 residues. CDR3 sequence reads: CASSSTGYTEAFF. The CDR3 DNA is TGCGCCAGCAGCTCAACAGGGTACACTGAAGCTTTCTTT.

This sequence joins TRBV5-1 and TRBJ2-3, with 7 positions matching TRBD2. This CDR3 is 15 amino acids long. CDR1 is SGHRS, CDR2 YFSETQ, per germline. V lost 2 bases, J lost 0 bases, and 3 bases stayed unmatched. CDR3 DNA sequence: TGCGCCAGCAGCTTAGCTAGCGGTAGCACAGATACGCAGTATTTT. It is translated as CASSLASGSTDTQYF.